One TCR beta chain is described in this entry. Study processing details: Scientists estimated how many nucleated cells there were by amplifying reference gene primers. Assay: immunoSEQ multiplex PCR; the TCRdb copy retains only in-frame clones and omits some. The V and J calls and clone size come from that table; D and trimming were worked out from the DNA. The sample lists 200,000 or so clones, 86% occurring once. The data originate from a study of blood T cell repertoires in COVID-19. About the study: Acute-phase and convalescent COVID-19 samples originated in the United States, Italy and Spain. The cDNA or gDNA used as material had been derived from T cells, B-cell-depleted T cells, or PBMCs.

The germline CDR1 and CDR2 sequences are KGHDR and SFDVKD. This CDR3 contains 18 residues. The trim removed 1 base at V and 8 bases at J, leaving 11 bases unmatched. Sample: peripheral blood. The rearrangement joins TRBV24-1 to TRBJ2-1, with 12 bases aligning to TRBD1. The TCR was taken from a woman between 65 and 79 years old with acute or convalescent COVID-19. The CDR3 spells CATSDLGFGTGGIDEQFF. The CDR3, as DNA: TGTGCCACCAGTGATTTAGGGTTTGGGACAGGGGGCATCGATGAGCAGTTCTTC.